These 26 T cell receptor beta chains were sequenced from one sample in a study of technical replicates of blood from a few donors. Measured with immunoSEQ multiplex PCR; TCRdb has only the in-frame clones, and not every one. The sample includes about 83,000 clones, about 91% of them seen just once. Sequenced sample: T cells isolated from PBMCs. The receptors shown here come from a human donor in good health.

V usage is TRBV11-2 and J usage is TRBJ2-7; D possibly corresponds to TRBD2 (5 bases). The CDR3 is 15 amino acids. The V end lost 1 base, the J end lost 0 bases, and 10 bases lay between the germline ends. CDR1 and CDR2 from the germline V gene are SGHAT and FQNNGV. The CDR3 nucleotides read TGTGCCAGCAGCTTAGGACTAAGTAGCTCCTACGAGCAGTACTTC. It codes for CASSLGLSSSYEQYF.

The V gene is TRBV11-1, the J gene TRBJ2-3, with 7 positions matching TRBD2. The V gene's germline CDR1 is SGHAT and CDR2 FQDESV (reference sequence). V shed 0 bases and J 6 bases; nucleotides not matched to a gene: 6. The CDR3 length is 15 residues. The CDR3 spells CASSLAGGPGDTQYF. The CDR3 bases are TGTGCCAGCAGCTTAGCGGGAGGGCCCGGGGATACGCAGTATTTT.

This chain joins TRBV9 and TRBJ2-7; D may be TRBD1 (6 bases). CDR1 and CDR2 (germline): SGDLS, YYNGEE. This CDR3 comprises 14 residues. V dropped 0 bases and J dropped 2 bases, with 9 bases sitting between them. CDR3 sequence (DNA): TGTGCCAGCAGCGTAGAGGGGGTCCCCTACGAGCAGTACTTC. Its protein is CASSVEGVPYEQYF.

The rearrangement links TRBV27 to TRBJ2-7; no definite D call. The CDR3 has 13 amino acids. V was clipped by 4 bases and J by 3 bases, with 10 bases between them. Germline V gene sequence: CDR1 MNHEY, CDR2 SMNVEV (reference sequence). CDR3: CASSSQADYEQYF. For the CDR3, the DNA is TGTGCCAGCAGTTCCCAGGCAGACTACGAGCAGTACTTC.

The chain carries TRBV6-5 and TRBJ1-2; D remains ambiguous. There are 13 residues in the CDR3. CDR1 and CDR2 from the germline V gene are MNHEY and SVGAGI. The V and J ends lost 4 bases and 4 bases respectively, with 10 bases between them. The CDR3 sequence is CASSSREGYGYTF. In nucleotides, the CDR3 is TGTGCCAGCAGTTCCCGGGAGGGCTATGGCTACACCTTC.

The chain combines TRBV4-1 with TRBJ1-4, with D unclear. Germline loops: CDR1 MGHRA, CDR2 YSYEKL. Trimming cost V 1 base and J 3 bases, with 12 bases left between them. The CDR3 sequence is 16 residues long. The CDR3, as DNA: TGCGCCAGCAGCCAAGGACTAGTCATAGCTAATGAAAAACTGTTTTTT. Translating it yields CASSQGLVIANEKLFF.

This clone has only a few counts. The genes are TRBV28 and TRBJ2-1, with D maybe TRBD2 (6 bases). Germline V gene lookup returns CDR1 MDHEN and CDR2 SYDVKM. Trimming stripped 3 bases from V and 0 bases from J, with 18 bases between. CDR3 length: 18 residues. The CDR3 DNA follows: TGTGCCAGCAGTTTCCCCAAAAGCGGGTCTATCTCCTACAATGAGCAGTTCTTC. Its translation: CASSFPKSGSISYNEQFF. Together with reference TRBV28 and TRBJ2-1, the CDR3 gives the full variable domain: DVKVTQSSRYLVKRTGEKVFLECVQDMDHENMFWYRQDPGLGLRLIYFSYDVKMKEKGDIPEGYSVSREKKERFSLILESASTNQTSMYLCASSFPKSGSISYNEQFFGPGTRLTVL.

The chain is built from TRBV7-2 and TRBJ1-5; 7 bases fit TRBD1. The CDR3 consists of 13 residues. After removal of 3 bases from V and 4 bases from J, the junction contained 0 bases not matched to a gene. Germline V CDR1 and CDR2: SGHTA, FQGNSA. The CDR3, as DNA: TGTGCCAGCAGCTTGGGACAGAATCAGCCCCAGCATTTT. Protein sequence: CASSLGQNQPQHF.

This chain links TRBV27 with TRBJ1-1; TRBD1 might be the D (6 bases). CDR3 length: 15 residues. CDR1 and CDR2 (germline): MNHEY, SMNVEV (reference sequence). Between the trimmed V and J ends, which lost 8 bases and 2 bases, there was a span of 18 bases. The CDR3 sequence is CASHPIQGLNTEAFF. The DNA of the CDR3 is TGTGCCAGCCACCCAATACAGGGCCTAAACACTGAAGCTTTCTTT.

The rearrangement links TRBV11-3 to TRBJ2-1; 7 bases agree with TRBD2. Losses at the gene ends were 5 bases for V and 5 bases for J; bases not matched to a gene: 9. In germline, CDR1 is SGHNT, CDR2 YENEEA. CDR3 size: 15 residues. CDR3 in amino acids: CASSLSSGKHNEQFF. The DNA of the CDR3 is TGTGCCAGCAGCCTCTCTAGCGGCAAACACAATGAGCAGTTCTTC.

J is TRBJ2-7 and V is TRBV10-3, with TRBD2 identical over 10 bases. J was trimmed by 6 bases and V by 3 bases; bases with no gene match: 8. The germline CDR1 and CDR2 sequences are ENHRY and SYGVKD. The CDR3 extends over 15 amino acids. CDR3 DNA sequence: TGTGCCATCAGTGACGCCCTAGCGGGAGTAGGCGAGCAGTACTTC. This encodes CAISDALAGVGEQYF.

CDR3 region: CASSYSSLSEAFF. The CDR3 DNA follows: TGTGCCAGCAGTTACTCGTCTTTGTCTGAAGCTTTCTTT. The chain combines TRBV6-5 with TRBJ1-1; no reliable D call. The ends were cut back, 0 bases at V and 6 bases at J, with 8 bases in the middle. The CDR3 loop spans 13 amino acids. Looked up from germline, CDR1 is MNHEY and CDR2 is SVGAGI.

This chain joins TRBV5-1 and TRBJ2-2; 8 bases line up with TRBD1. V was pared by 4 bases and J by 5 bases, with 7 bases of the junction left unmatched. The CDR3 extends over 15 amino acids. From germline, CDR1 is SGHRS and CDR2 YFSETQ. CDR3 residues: CASSTDRGQTGELFF. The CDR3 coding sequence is TGCGCCAGCAGCACCGACAGGGGCCAGACCGGGGAGCTGTTTTTT.

The CDR3 region has the DNA TGTGCCAGCAGTGAACTTTCCTTTGGGGGCCGCCTGGGGCCGGACACTGAAGCTTTCTTT. Translation gives CASSELSFGGRLGPDTEAFF. The rearrangement links TRBV6-1 to TRBJ1-1; a possible D gene is TRBD1 (6 bases). V lost 2 bases and J lost 3, with 28 bases in between. This CDR3 is built from 20 residues. From germline, CDR1 is MNHNS and CDR2 SASEGT.

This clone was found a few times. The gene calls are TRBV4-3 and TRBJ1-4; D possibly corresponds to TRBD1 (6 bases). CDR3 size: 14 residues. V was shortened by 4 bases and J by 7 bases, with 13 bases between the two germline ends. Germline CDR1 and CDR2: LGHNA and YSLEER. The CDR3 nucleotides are TGCGCCAGCAGCCCCTCCGGGACAATTGAAAAACTGTTTTTT. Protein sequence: CASSPSGTIEKLFF.

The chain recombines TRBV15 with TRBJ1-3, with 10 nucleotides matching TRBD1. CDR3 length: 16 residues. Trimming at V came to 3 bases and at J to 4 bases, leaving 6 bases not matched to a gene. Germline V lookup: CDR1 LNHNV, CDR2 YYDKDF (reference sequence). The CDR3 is CATSRGTGDKGNTIYF. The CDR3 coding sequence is TGTGCCACCAGCAGGGGGACAGGGGATAAAGGAAACACCATATATTTT.

CDR3 sequence: CASSQTGGRTEAFF. CDR3 bases: TGTGCCAGCTCCCAGACAGGGGGACGTACTGAAGCTTTCTTT. The rearrangement links TRBV18 to TRBJ1-1; 9 bases are shared with TRBD1. Losses at the gene ends were 6 bases for V and 5 bases for J; bases not matched to a gene: 7. The CDR3 is made up of 14 amino acids. Germline V gene data show CDR1 as KGHSH and CDR2 as LQKENI.

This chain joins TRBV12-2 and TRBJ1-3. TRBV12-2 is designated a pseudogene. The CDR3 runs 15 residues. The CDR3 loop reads CASREGQGFGNTIYF. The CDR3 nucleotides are TGTGCAAGTAGGGAGGGACAAGGTTTTGGAAACACCATATATTTT.

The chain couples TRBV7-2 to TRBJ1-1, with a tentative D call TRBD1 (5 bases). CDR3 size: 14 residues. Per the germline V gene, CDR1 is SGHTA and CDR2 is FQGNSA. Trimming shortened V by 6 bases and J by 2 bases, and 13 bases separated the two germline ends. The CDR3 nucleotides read TGTGCCAGCAGGCCCATGGGGGGTAACACTGAAGCTTTCTTT. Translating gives CASRPMGGNTEAFF.

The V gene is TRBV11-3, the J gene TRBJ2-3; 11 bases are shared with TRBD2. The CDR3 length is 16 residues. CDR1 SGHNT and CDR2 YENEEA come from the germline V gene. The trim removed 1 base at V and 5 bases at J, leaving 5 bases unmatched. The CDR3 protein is CASSLVAGGGGDTQYF. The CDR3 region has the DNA TGTGCCAGCAGCTTAGTAGCGGGAGGGGGGGGAGATACGCAGTATTTT.

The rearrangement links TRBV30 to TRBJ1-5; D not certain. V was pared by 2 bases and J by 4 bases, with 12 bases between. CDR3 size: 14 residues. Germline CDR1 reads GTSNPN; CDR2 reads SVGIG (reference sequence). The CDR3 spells CAWSRSNPNQPQHF. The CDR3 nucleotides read TGTGCCTGGAGTAGAAGCAACCCTAATCAGCCCCAGCATTTT.

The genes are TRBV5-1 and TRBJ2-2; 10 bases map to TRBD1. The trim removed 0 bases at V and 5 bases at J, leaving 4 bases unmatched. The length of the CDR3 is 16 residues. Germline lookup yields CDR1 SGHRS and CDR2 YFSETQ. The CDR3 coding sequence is TGCGCCAGCAGCTTGGAGGGACAGGGGATAACCGGGGAGCTGTTTTTT. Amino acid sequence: CASSLEGQGITGELFF.

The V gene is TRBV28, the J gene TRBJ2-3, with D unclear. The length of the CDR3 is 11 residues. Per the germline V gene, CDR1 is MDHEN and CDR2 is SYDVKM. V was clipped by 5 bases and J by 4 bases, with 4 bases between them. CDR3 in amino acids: CASSTADTQYF. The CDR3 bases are TGTGCCAGCAGTACGGCAGATACGCAGTATTTT.

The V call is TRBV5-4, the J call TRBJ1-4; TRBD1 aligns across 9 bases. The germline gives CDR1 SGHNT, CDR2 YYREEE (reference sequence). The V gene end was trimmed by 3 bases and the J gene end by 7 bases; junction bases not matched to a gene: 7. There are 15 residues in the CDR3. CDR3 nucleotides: TGTGCCAGCAGCTCCTGGGGACAGGGAAGTGAAAAACTGTTTTTT. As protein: CASSSWGQGSEKLFF.

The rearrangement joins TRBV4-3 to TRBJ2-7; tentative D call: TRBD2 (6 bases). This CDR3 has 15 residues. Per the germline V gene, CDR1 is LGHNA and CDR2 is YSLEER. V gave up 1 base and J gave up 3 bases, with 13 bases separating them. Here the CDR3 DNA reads TGCGCCAGCAGCCAAGTACGGGGGATCGTCTACGAGCAGTACTTC. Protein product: CASSQVRGIVYEQYF.

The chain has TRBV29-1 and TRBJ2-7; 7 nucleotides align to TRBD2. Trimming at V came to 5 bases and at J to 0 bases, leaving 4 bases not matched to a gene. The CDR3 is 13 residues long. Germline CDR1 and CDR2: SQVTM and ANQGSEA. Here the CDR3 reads CSVRGGSSYEQYF. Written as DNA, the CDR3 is TGCAGCGTTAGAGGCGGGAGCTCCTACGAGCAGTACTTC.